This entry is about one TCR beta chain. Its antigen is as yet unknown. Ahead of sequencing, the ViraFEST assay grew antigen-specific CD4+ T cells using viral peptide pools. The authors isolated CD4+ T cells after around 9 days of culture. This individual tested PCR-positive for SARS-CoV-2 infection between March and December 2020. Both day 3 and day 7 saw half the medium replaced with IL-2 medium. Sequencing used immunoSEQ multiplex PCR; TCRdb keeps in-frame clones, though not all of them. The data show more than 45,000 clones, 76% seen once. The data derive from a study of vaccination effects on CD4 cells after COVID-19. The CDR3 extends over 11 amino acids. Per the germline V gene, CDR1 is LGHNT and CDR2 is FRNRAP. Trimming removed 6 bases from V and 8 bases from J, with 8 bases in between.

The sequencing used CD4+ T cells from PBMCs cultured with HIV peptides, collected before COVID-19 vaccination. Subset defined: HIV-1 Nef peptide pool negative control/reference culture. V gene TRBV12-5 combines with J gene TRBJ2-1; no firm D call. The TCR comes from a human donor who had a prior SARS-CoV-2 infection. Written as DNA, the CDR3 is TGTGCTAGTGGGCTAGATCATGAGCAGTTCTTC. Its protein is CASGLDHEQFF.